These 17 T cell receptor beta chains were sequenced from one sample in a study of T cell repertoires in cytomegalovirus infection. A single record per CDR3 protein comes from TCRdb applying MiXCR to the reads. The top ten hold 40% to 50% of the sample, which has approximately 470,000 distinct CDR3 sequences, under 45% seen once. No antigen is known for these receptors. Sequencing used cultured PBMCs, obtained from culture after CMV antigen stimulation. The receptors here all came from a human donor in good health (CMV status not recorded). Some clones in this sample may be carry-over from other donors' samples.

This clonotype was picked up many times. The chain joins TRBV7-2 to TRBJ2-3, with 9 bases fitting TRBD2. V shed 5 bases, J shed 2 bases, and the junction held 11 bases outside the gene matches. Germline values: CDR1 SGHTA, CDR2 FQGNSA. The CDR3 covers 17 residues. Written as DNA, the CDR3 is TGTGCCAGCAGCCCAGGGGGGCGGGGGGGCAACACAGATACGCAGTATTTT. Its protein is CASSPGGRGGNTDTQYF.

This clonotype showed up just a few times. DNA of the CDR3: TGTGCCAGCAGTTCGGGACTAGATTCCTACGAGCAGTACTTC. This translates into CASSSGLDSYEQYF. The V and J genes are TRBV6-1 and TRBJ2-7; TRBD2 matches 8 bases. This CDR3 contains 14 residues. Trimming at V came to 5 bases and at J to 1 base, leaving 4 bases not matched to a gene. Per the germline V gene, CDR1 is MNHNS and CDR2 is SASEGT.

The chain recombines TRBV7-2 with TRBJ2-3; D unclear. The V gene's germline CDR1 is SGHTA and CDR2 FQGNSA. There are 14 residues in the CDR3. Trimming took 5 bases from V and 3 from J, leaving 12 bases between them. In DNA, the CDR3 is TGTGCCAGCAGCCCCGCCCGATCTACAGATACGCAGTATTTT. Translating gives CASSPARSTDTQYF. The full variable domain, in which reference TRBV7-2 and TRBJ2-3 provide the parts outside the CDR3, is GAGVSQSPSNKVTEKGKDVELRCDPISGHTALYWYRQSLGQGLEFLIYFQGNSAPDKSGLPSDRFSAERTGGSVSTLTIQRTQQEDSAVYLCASSPARSTDTQYFGPGTRLTVL.

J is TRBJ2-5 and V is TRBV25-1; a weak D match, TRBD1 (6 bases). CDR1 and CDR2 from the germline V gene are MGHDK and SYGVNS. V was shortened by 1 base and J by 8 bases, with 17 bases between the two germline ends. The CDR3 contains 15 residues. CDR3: CASSESWGPIGTQYF. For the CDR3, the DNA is TGTGCCAGCAGTGAATCCTGGGGGCCTATTGGTACCCAGTACTTC.

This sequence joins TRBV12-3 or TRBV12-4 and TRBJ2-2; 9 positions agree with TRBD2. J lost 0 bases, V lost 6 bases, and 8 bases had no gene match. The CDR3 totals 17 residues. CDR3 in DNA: TGTGCCAGCAGGACTAGCGGAATTCTGACGAACACCGGGGAGCTGTTTTTT. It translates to CASRTSGILTNTGELFF.

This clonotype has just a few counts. In nucleotides, the CDR3 is TGTGCCAGCAGCTTAGGACGGGTCAGATCTAATGAAAAACTGTTTTTT. Encoded protein: CASSLGRVRSNEKLFF. The chain recombines TRBV7-8 with TRBJ1-4; D ambiguous. CDR1 and CDR2 from the germline V gene are SGHVS and FQNEAQ. V shed 1 base and J shed 3 bases, with 12 bases lying between them. The CDR3 extends over 16 amino acids.

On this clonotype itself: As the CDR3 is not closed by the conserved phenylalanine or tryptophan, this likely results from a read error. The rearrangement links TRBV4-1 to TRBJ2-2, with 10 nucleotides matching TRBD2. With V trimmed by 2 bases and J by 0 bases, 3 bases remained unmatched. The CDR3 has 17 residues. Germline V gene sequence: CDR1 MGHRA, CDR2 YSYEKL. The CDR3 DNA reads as TGCGCCAGCAGCCAATTACTAGCGGGGTCGAACACCGGGGAGCTGTTTTTA. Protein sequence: CASSQLLAGSNTGELFL.

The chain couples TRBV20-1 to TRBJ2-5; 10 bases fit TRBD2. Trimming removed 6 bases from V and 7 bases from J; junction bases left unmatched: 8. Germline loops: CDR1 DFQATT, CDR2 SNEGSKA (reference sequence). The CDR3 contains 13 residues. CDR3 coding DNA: TGCAGTGCCAGGAGGGGGACTAGCGCGACCCAGTACTTC. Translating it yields CSARRGTSATQYF.

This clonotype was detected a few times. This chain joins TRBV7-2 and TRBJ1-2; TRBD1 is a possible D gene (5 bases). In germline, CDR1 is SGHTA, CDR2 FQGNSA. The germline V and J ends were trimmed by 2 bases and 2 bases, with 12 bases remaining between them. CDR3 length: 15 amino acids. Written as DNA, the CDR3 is TGTGCCAGCAGCTTATCGGTAGGGGTCAACTATGGCTACACCTTC. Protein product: CASSLSVGVNYGYTF.

The CDR3 loop is CASSAEASGNTDTQYF. For the CDR3, the DNA is TGTGCCAGCAGTGCGGAGGCTAGCGGGAACACAGATACGCAGTATTTT. This rearrangement joins TRBV2 to TRBJ2-3, with TRBD2 matching over 9 bases. Germline values: CDR1 SNHLY, CDR2 FYNNEI. J lost 2 bases, V lost 4 bases, and 7 bases had no gene match. The CDR3 totals 16 residues. The full variable domain, completed using reference TRBV2 and TRBJ2-3, is EPEVTQTPSHQVTQMGQEVILRCVPISNHLYFYWYRQILGQKVEFLVSFYNNEISEKSEIFDDQFSVERPDGSNFTLKIRSTKLEDSAMYFCASSAEASGNTDTQYFGPGTRLTVL.

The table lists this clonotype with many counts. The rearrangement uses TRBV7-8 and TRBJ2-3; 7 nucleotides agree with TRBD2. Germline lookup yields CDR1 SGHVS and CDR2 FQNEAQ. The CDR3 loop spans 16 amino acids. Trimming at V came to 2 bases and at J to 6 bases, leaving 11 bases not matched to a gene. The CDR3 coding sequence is TGTGCCAGCAGCTTAAAAAGAGCGGGACCCGAGGATACGCAGTATTTT. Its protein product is CASSLKRAGPEDTQYF. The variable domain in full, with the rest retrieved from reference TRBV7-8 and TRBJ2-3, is GAGVSQSPRYKVAKRGQDVALRCDPISGHVSLFWYQQALGQGPEFLTYFQNEAQLDKSGLPSDRFFAERPEGSVSTLKIQRTQQEDSAVYLCASSLKRAGPEDTQYFGPGTRLTVL.

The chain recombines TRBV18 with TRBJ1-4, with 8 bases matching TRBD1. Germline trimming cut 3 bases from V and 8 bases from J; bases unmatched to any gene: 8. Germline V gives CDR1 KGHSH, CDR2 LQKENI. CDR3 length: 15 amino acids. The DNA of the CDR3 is TGTGCCAGCTCACCCGGCGGCAGGGGGCAGGAAAAACTGTTTTTT. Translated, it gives CASSPGGRGQEKLFF.

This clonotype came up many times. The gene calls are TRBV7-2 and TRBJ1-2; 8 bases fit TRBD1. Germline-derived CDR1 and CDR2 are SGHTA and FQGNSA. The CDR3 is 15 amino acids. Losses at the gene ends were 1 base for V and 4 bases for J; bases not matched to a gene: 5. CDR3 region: CASSLDGQGSYGYTF. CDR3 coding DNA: TGTGCCAGCAGCTTAGATGGACAGGGATCCTATGGCTACACCTTC.

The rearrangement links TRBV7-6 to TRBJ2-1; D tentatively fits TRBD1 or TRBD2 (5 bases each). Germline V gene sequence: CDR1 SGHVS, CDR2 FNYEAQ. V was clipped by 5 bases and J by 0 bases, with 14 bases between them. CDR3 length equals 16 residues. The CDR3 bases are TGTGCCAGCAGCCCAAGGGACGGGAACTCCTACAATGAGCAGTTCTTC. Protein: CASSPRDGNSYNEQFF.

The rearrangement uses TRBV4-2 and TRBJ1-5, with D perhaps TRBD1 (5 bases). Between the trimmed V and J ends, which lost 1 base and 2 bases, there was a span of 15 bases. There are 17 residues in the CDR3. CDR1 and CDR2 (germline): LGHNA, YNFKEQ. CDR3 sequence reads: CASSQGRQGSGNQPQHF. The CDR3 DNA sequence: TGTGCCAGCAGCCAAGGACGGCAGGGTTCGGGCAATCAGCCCCAGCATTTT.

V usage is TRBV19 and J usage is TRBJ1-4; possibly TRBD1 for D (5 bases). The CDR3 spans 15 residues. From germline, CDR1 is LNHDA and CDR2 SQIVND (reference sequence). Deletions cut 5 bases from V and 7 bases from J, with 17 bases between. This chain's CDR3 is CASSALREIGEKLFF. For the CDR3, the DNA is TGTGCCAGTAGTGCACTCAGGGAGATTGGTGAAAAACTGTTTTTT.

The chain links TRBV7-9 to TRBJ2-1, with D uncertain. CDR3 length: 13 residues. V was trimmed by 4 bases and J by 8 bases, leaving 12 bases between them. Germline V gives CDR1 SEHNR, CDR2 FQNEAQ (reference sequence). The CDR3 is CASSYRFSDEQFF. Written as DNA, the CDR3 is TGTGCCAGCAGCTACCGCTTCAGCGATGAGCAGTTCTTC.